Described below is a single TCR beta chain sequence and its context. Its antigen is currently unknown. This record comes from a study of Ad26.COV2.S vaccination and SARS-CoV-2 variants. Findings and caveats of the study: Substantial breadth was reported for post-vaccination spike-specific CD8+ and CD4+ T cells.

Germline CDR1 and CDR2: SGHDN and FVKESK. This CDR3 comprises 17 residues. V was trimmed by 0 bases and J by 5 bases, leaving 17 bases between them. This sample's treatment: roughly 19 received Ad26.COV2.S at low or high dose, single or two shots; several received placebo; per-sample allocation not given. Day 63 after the first injection of vaccine or placebo was the sampling time. Method: immunoSEQ multiplex PCR; TCRdb's copy keeps in-frame clones and lacks some. Of about 440,000 clones in the sample, 90% are singletons; the top ten hold around 4.5%. The clonotype comes from a person aged 18-65 years who received the Ad26.COV2.S COVID-19 vaccine or a placebo. Sample: peripheral blood, taken in a trial of Ad26.COV2.S vaccine versus placebo. The rearrangement joins TRBV14 to TRBJ1-3; no reliable D call. CDR3 DNA sequence: TGTGCCAGCAGCCAAGAGGGAACTAATCGGGCGCGAAACACCATATATTTT. Translated, it gives CASSQEGTNRARNTIYF.